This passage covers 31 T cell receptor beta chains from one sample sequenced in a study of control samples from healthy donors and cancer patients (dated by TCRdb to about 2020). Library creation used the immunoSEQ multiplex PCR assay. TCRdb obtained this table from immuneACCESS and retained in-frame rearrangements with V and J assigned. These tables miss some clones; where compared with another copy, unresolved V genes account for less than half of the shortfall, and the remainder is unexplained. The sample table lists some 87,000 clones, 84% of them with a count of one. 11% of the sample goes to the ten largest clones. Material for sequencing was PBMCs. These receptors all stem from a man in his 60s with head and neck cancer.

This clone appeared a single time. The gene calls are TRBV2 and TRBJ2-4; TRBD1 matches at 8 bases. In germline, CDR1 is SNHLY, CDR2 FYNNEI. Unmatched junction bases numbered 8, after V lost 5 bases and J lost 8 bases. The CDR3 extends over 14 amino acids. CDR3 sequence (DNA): TGTGCCAGCAGTACCACAGGGGGTGAGGACATTCAGTACTTC. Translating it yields CASSTTGGEDIQYF.

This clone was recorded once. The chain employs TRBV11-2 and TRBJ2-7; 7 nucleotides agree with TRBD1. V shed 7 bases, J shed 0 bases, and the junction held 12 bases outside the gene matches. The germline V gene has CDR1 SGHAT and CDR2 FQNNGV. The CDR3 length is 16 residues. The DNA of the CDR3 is TGTGCCAGCACCCCGGGTAGGGGGCCCCACTCCTACGAGCAGTACTTC. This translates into CASTPGRGPHSYEQYF.

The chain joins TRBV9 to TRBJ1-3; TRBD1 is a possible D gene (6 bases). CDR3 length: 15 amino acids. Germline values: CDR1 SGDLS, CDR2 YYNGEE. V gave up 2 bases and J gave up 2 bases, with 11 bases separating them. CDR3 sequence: CASSVGGSAGNTIYF. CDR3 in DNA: TGTGCCAGCAGCGTCGGGGGCTCGGCTGGAAACACCATATATTTT.

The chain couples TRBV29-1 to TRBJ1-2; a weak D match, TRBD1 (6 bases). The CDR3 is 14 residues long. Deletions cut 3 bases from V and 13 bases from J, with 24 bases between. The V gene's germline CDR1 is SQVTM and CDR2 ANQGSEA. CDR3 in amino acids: CSVDIQGLSPTRTF. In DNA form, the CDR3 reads TGCAGCGTTGATATTCAGGGGCTATCCCCCACTCGCACCTTC.

CDR3 region: CASSPQARQIQETQYF. Written as DNA, the CDR3 is TGTGCCAGCTCACCACAAGCTAGACAGATCCAAGAGACCCAGTACTTC. The V gene is TRBV18, the J gene TRBJ2-5; the D gene is possibly TRBD1 (5 bases). Trimming took off 1 base at V and 1 base at J, with 13 bases between the two ends. The CDR3 length is 16 residues. The germline CDR1 and CDR2 sequences are KGHSH and LQKENI.

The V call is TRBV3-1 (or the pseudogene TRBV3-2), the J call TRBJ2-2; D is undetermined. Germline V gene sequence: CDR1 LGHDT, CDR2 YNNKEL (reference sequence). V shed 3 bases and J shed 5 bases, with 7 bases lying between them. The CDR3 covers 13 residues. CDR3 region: CASSHTLTGELFF. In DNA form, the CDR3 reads TGTGCCAGCAGCCACACTTTGACCGGGGAGCTGTTTTTT.

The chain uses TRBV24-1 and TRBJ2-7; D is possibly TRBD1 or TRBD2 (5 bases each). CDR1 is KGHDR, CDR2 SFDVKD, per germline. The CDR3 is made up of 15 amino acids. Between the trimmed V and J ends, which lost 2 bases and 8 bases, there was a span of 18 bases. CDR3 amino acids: CATSDSGTGLLKQYF. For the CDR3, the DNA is TGTGCCACCAGTGATTCCGGGACGGGGCTCCTGAAGCAGTACTTC.

Written as DNA, the CDR3 is TGTGCCAGCAGCTTAAGGCGCGGCGGCTCCTACGAGCAGTACTTC. Amino acids: CASSLRRGGSYEQYF. The chain carries TRBV7-8 and TRBJ2-7; D is uncertain. CDR3 length: 15 residues. Trimming stripped 2 bases from V and 0 bases from J, with 11 bases between. Germline lookup yields CDR1 SGHVS and CDR2 FQNEAQ.

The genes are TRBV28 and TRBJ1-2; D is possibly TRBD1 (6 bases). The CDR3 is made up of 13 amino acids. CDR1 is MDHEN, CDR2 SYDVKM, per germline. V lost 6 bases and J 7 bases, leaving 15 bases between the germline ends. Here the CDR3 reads CASSPPRGRGYTF. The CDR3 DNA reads TGTGCCAGCAGCCCCCCCAGGGGACGTGGCTACACCTTC.

Here the CDR3 reads CASSFLLTDTQYF. DNA of the CDR3: TGTGCCAGCAGTTTTCTCTTGACAGATACGCAGTATTTT. This sequence joins TRBV27 and TRBJ2-3; D gene unclear. Trimming cost V 3 bases and J 3 bases, with 7 bases left between them. Germline lookup yields CDR1 MNHEY and CDR2 SMNVEV (reference sequence). CDR3 length: 13 residues.

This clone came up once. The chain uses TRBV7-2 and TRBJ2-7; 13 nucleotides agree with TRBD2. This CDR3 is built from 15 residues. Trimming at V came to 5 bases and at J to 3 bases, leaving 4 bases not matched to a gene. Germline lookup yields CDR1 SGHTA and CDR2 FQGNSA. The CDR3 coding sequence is TGTGCCAGCAGCCGGACTAGCGGGAGTGTCTACGAGCAGTACTTC. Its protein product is CASSRTSGSVYEQYF.

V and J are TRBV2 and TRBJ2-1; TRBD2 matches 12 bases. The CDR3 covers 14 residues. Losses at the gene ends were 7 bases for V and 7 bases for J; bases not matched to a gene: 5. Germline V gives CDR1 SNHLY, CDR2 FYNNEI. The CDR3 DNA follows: TGTGCCAGCAAGGAACTAGCGGGAGGTAATGAGCAGTTCTTC. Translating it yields CASKELAGGNEQFF.

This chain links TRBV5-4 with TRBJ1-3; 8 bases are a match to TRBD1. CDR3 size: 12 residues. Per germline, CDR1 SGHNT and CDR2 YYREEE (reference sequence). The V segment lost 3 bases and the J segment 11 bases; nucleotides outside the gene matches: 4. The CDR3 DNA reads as TGTGCCAGCAGCTCCTCAGGGGGCCCCATATATTTT. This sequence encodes CASSSSGGPIYF.

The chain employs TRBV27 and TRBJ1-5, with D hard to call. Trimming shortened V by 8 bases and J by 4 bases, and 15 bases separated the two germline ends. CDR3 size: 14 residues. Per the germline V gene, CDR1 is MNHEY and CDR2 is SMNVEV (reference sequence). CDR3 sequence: CASAWIGNNQPQHF. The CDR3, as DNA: TGTGCCAGCGCCTGGATCGGGAATAATCAGCCCCAGCATTTT.

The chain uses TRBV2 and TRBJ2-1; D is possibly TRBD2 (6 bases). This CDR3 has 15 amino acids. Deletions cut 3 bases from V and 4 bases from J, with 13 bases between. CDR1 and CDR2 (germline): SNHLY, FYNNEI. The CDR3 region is CASSDDSGGYNEQFF. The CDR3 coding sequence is TGTGCCAGCAGTGACGACTCCGGGGGATACAATGAGCAGTTCTTC. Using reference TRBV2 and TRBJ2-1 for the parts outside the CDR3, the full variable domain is EPEVTQTPSHQVTQMGQEVILRCVPISNHLYFYWYRQILGQKVEFLVSFYNNEISEKSEIFDDQFSVERPDGSNFTLKIRSTKLEDSAMYFCASSDDSGGYNEQFFGPGTRLTVL.

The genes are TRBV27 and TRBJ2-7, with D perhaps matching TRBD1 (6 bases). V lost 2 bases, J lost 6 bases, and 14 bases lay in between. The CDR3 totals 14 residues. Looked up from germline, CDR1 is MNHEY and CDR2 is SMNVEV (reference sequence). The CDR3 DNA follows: TGTGCCAGCAGTTTAAGGGGGACCTTTCGCGAGCAGTACTTC. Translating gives CASSLRGTFREQYF.

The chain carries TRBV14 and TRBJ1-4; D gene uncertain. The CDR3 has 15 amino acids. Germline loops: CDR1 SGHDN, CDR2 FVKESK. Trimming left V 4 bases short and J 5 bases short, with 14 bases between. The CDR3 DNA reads TGTGCCAGCAGCCCTAGGGCCCCTAGGAATGAAAAACTGTTTTTT. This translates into CASSPRAPRNEKLFF.

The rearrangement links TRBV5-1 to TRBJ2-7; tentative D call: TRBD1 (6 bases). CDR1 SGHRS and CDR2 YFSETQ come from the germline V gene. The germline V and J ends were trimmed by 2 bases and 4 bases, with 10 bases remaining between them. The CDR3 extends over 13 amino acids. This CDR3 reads CASSFGQRYEQYF. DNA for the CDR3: TGCGCCAGCAGCTTCGGACAGAGGTACGAGCAGTACTTC.

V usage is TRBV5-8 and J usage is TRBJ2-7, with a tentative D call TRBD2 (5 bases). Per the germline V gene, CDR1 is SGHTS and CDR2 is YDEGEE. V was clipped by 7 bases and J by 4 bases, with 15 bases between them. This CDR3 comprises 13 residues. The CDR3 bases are TGTGCCAGCCAGAAACTAGGTGGGTACGAGCAGTACTTC. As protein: CASQKLGGYEQYF.

For the CDR3, the DNA is TGTGCCAGCAGCTTGTCTGGGGGCGCAAACAATCAGCCCCAGCATTTT. This encodes CASSLSGGANNQPQHF. The chain carries TRBV7-9 and TRBJ1-5; weak D call: TRBD1 (6 bases). Trimming took 3 bases from V and 3 from J, leaving 15 bases between them. Germline CDR1 and CDR2: SEHNR and FQNEAQ (reference sequence). The CDR3 runs 16 residues.

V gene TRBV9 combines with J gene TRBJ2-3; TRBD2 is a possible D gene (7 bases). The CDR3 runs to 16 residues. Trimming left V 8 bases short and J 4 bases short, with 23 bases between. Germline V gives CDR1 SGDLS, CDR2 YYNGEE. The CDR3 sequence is CASNAEGGGRADTQYF. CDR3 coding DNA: TGTGCCAGTAACGCGGAAGGGGGAGGGCGGGCAGATACGCAGTATTTT.

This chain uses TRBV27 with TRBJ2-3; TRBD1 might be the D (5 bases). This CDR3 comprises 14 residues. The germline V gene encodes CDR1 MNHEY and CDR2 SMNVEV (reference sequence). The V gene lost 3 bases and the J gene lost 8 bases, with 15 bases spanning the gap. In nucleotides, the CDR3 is TGTGCCAGCAGTTTGACCAATGGGGCAGGTACGCAGTATTTT. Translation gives CASSLTNGAGTQYF.

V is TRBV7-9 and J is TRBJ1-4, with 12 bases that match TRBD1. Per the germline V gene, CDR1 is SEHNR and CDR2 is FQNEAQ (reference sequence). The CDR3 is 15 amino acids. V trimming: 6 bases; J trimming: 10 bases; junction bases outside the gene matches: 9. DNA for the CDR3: TGTGCCAGCAGATCTACCGGGACAGGGGGCGGAAAACTGTTTTTT. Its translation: CASRSTGTGGGKLFF.

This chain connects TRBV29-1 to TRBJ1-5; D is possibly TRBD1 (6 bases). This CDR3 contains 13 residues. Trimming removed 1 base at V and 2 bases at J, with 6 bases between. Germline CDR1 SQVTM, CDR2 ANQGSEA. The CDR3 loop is CSVEGQGNQPQHF. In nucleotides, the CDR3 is TGCAGCGTTGAAGGACAGGGCAATCAGCCCCAGCATTTT.

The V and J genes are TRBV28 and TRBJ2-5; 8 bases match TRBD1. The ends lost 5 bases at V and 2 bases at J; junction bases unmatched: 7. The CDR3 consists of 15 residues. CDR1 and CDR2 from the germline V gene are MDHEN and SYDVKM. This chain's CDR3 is CASSPRDRPQETQYF. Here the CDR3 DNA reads TGTGCCAGCAGTCCCCGGGACAGGCCGCAAGAGACCCAGTACTTC.

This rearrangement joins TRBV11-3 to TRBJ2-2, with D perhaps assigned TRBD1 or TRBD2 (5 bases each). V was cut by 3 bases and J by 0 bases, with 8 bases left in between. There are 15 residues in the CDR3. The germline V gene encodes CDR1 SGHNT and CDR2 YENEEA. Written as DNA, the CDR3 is TGTGCCAGCAGCTTTGGGGGACCGAACACCGGGGAGCTGTTTTTT. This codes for CASSFGGPNTGELFF.

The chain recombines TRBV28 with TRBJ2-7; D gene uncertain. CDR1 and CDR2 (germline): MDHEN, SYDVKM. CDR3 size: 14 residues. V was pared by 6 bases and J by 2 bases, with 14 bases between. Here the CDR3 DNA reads TGTGCCAGCAGCCGACTTACAGACCCCTACGAGCAGTACTTC. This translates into CASSRLTDPYEQYF.

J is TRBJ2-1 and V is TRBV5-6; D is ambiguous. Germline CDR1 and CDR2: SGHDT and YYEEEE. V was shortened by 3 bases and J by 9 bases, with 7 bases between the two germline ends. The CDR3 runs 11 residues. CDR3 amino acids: CASSSPTEQFF. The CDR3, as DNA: TGTGCCAGCAGCTCTCCTACTGAGCAGTTCTTC.

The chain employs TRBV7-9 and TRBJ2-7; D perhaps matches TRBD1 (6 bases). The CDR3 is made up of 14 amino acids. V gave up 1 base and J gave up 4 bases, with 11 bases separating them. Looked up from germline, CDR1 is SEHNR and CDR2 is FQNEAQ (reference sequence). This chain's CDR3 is CASSLEGVGYEQYF. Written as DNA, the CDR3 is TGTGCCAGCAGCTTAGAGGGGGTGGGGTACGAGCAGTACTTC.

The CDR3, as DNA: TGTGCCAGCAGTTCCTCCGGGACAGGGCAGTTAAACCTCCACTTT. Protein sequence: CASSSSGTGQLNLHF. The chain couples TRBV28 to TRBJ1-6, with 9 bases lining up with TRBD1. Germline CDR1 MDHEN, CDR2 SYDVKM. V lost 4 bases and J lost 15; bases outside the gene matches: 13. This CDR3 contains 15 residues.

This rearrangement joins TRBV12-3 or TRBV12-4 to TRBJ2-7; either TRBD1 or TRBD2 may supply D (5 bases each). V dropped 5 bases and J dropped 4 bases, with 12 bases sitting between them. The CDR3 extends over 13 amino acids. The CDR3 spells CASSPRGPYEQYF. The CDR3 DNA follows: TGTGCCAGCAGTCCACGGGGCCCGTACGAGCAGTACTTC.